Following are 27 T cell receptor beta chains from one sample sequenced in a study of CD8 T cells in Susac syndrome. An amount of RNA that ranged from roughly 0.5 to 1 ug was reverse transcribed with random hexamers. TCRdb called the immunoSEQ multiplex PCR reads again in MiXCR, with one record for every CDR3 protein. The sample carries 250,000 to 300,000 distinct CDR3 sequences, 70% to 90% recorded once. Sample: CD8+ T cells from PBMCs. The receptors here all came from a human donor with multiple sclerosis.

V is TRBV9 and J is TRBJ2-3; D gene ambiguous. The V gene's germline CDR1 is SGDLS and CDR2 YYNGEE. The CDR3 runs to 15 residues. With 1 base removed from V and 0 bases from J, the gap between germline ends came to 9 bases. The CDR3 DNA follows: TGTGCCAGCAGCGTATTAACTGTTAGCACAGATACGCAGTATTTT. Protein sequence: CASSVLTVSTDTQYF.

The J gene is TRBJ2-1, the V gene TRBV13, with 9 bases that match TRBD2. CDR1 is PRHDT, CDR2 FYEKMQ, per germline (reference sequence). The junction had 10 bases not matched to a gene; V was cut back by 5 bases and J by 8 bases. The CDR3 runs 15 residues. The CDR3 bases are TGTGCCAGCAGCCCATCTGCGGGGGGGCCGCATGAGCAGTTCTTC. Protein product: CASSPSAGGPHEQFF. Drawing the rest from reference TRBV13 and TRBJ2-1, the complete variable domain is AAGVIQSPRHLIKEKRETATLKCYPIPRHDTVYWYQQGPGQDPQFLISFYEKMQSDKGSIPDRFSAQQFSDYHSELNMSSLELGDSALYFCASSPSAGGPHEQFFGPGTRLTVL.

This clonotype appeared a single time. This chain joins TRBV27 and TRBJ2-5; the match to TRBD2 covers 7 bases. The germline gives CDR1 MNHEY, CDR2 SMNVEV (reference sequence). V shed 2 bases and J 0 bases; nucleotides not matched to a gene: 6. The CDR3 extends over 16 amino acids. This chain's CDR3 is CASSLGGGGNQETQYF. CDR3 nucleotides: TGTGCCAGCAGTTTAGGGGGGGGAGGAAACCAAGAGACCCAGTACTTC.

The rearrangement uses TRBV19 and TRBJ1-2; tentatively, D is TRBD1 (5 bases). CDR1 and CDR2 (germline): LNHDA, SQIVND (reference sequence). The CDR3 consists of 15 residues. The germline V and J ends were trimmed by 5 bases and 0 bases, with 13 bases remaining between them. The CDR3 loop reads CASSSRQIPNYGYTF. The CDR3 bases are TGTGCCAGTAGTTCCCGACAGATTCCTAACTATGGCTACACCTTC. The variable domain in full, completed from reference TRBV19 and TRBJ1-2, reads DGGITQSPKYLFRKEGQNVTLSCEQNLNHDAMYWYRQDPGQGLRLIYYSQIVNDFQKGDIAEGYSVSREKKESFPLTVTSAQKNPTAFYLCASSSRQIPNYGYTFGSGTRLTVV.

The rearrangement links TRBV5-5 to TRBJ1-1, with unresolved D. Germline V gene sequence: CDR1 SGHKS, CDR2 YYEKEE (reference sequence). The germline V and J ends were trimmed by 4 bases and 0 bases, with 10 bases remaining between them. The CDR3 length is 14 residues. This CDR3 reads CASSSYSLNTEAFF. DNA for the CDR3: TGTGCCAGCAGCAGTTACAGTCTGAACACTGAAGCTTTCTTT.

The chain uses TRBV18 and TRBJ2-1; no clear D gene. Trimming left V 1 base short and J 4 bases short, with 8 bases between. Germline CDR1 is KGHSH and CDR2 is LQKENI. This CDR3 is 14 amino acids long. The CDR3 DNA reads TGTGCCAGCTCACCACGGGCAGATTACAATGAGCAGTTCTTC. This encodes CASSPRADYNEQFF.

The rearrangement links TRBV28 to TRBJ2-6; possibly TRBD1 for D (6 bases). Germline V gene sequence: CDR1 MDHEN, CDR2 SYDVKM. Trimming stripped 10 bases from V and 0 bases from J, with 13 bases between. This CDR3 contains 15 residues. The DNA for the CDR3 is TGTGCCACAAGGACGGACAGCTCTGGGGCCAACGTCCTGACTTTC. Translation gives CATRTDSSGANVLTF.

The genes are TRBV18 and TRBJ2-3; TRBD2 matches 7 bases. Germline-derived CDR1 and CDR2 are KGHSH and LQKENI. CDR3 size: 15 residues. V dropped 2 bases and J dropped 7; count of bases not matched to a gene: 9. The CDR3 bases are TGTGCCAGCTCACCAGCGGAGCAAGCGGGGTATACGCAGTATTTT. It is translated as CASSPAEQAGYTQYF.

Here the CDR3 DNA reads TGTGCCAGCAGTTTTTTGGGGGGAGCGAACACCGGGGAGCTGTTTTTT. This sequence encodes CASSFLGGANTGELFF. The chain uses TRBV27 and TRBJ2-2; D perhaps matches TRBD2 (6 bases). V lost 3 bases, J lost 0 bases, and 11 bases lay in between. Germline V gene sequence: CDR1 MNHEY, CDR2 SMNVEV (reference sequence). The length of the CDR3 is 16 residues.

This sequence joins TRBV12-3 or TRBV12-4 and TRBJ2-7, with 12 bases lining up with TRBD2. The CDR3 covers 16 residues. The trim removed 6 bases at V and 2 bases at J, leaving 8 bases unmatched. DNA of the CDR3: TGTGCCAGCAGACGCAATCTAGCGGGAGGGCCCTACGAGCAGTACTTC. Translated: CASRRNLAGGPYEQYF.

Concerning this clonotype: A much larger clone is a single base away; this may be a read error. The V call is TRBV4-2, the J call TRBJ2-7; D perhaps matches TRBD2 (7 bases). The germline V gene has CDR1 LGHNA and CDR2 YNFKEQ. This CDR3 has 15 residues. The CDR3 sequence: CASRQEGGGGYEQYF. CDR3 DNA: TGTGCCAGCCGCCAAGAGGGGGGGGGAGGCTACGAGCAGTACTTC.

The chain's CDR3 is CASGFWSDNEQFF. DNA of the CDR3: TGTGCCTCCGGGTTTTGGTCCGACAATGAGCAGTTCTTC. The J gene is TRBJ2-1, the V gene TRBV25-1; the D is unclear. Germline V gene data show CDR1 as MGHDK and CDR2 as SYGVNS. V was cut by 11 bases and J by 5 bases, with 16 bases left in between. The CDR3 runs to 13 residues.

The rearrangement joins TRBV7-9 to TRBJ1-2; TRBD1 aligns across 7 bases. Germline values: CDR1 SEHNR, CDR2 FQNEAQ (reference sequence). The CDR3 length is 14 residues. V was clipped by 3 bases and J by 4 bases; unmatched bases: 5. CDR3 sequence (DNA): TGTGCCAGCAGCTTTTTGGAGGGGGCCTATGGCTACACCTTC. It translates to CASSFLEGAYGYTF.

A single count supports this clonotype. V is TRBV6-6 and J is TRBJ2-6, with D unclear. Germline CDR1 reads MNHNY; CDR2 reads SVGAGI (reference sequence). The CDR3 loop spans 11 amino acids. V gave up 2 bases and J gave up 10 bases, with 3 bases separating them. The CDR3 bases are TGTGCCAGCAGTTACGGGAACGTCCTGACTTTC. This translates into CASSYGNVLTF.

This rearrangement joins TRBV5-4 to TRBJ2-1, with a weak D call TRBD2 (5 bases). The V end was cut by 1 base, the J end by 9 bases, with 11 bases between. The CDR3 is 13 amino acids. Per germline, CDR1 SGHNT and CDR2 YYREEE (reference sequence). CDR3 bases: TGTGCCAGCAGCTTGAGTCCGGGGTCTGAGCAGTTCTTC. Translation: CASSLSPGSEQFF.

This chain uses TRBV14 with TRBJ1-5; tentatively, D is TRBD1 (6 bases). The CDR3 has 14 residues. V lost 6 bases and J lost 6, with 15 bases in between. Germline V gives CDR1 SGHDN, CDR2 FVKESK. Here the CDR3 DNA reads TGTGCCAGCAGTCGAGGGGGGGTGAGTCAGCCCCAGCATTTT. Protein sequence: CASSRGGVSQPQHF. Full variable domain (remainder filled in from reference TRBV14 and TRBJ1-5): EAGVTQFPSHSVIEKGQTVTLRCDPISGHDNLYWYRRVMGKEIKFLLHFVKESKQDESGMPNNRFLAERTGGTYSTLKVQPAELEDSGVYFCASSRGGVSQPQHFGDGTRLSIL.

The rearrangement links TRBV9 to TRBJ2-3; D possibly corresponds to TRBD2 (7 bases). The V gene's germline CDR1 is SGDLS and CDR2 YYNGEE. V was pared by 3 bases and J by 4 bases, with 15 bases between. CDR3 size: 15 residues. CDR3 sequence reads: CASSAMGGGADTQYF. The CDR3 DNA is TGTGCCAGCAGCGCCATGGGCGGGGGCGCAGATACGCAGTATTTT.

The rearrangement links TRBV7-3 to TRBJ2-7; TRBD1 matches at 8 bases. V lost 3 bases and J lost 6; bases outside the gene matches: 10. Germline V gene data show CDR1 as SGHTA and CDR2 as FQGTGA. The CDR3 covers 15 residues. The DNA of the CDR3 is TGTGCCAGCAGCTTTTCCGGGACAGGCCCTATCGAGCAGTACTTC. Its translation: CASSFSGTGPIEQYF.

The V and J genes are TRBV11-2 and TRBJ2-2; 9 bases map to TRBD2. With V trimmed by 10 bases and J by 4 bases, 10 bases remained unmatched. The length of the CDR3 is 15 residues. Germline assignment: CDR1 SGHAT and CDR2 FQNNGV. In nucleotides, the CDR3 is TGTGCCACCCCGGGGCTAGCGGGATTCACCGGGGAGCTGTTTTTT. Its protein is CATPGLAGFTGELFF.

The V call is TRBV30, the J call TRBJ2-1; 11 bases agree with TRBD1. This CDR3 is 14 amino acids long. Germline values: CDR1 GTSNPN, CDR2 SVGIG (reference sequence). The trim removed 1 base at V and 6 bases at J, leaving 2 bases unmatched. The CDR3 reads CAWSAGQGGNEQFF. CDR3 coding DNA: TGTGCCTGGAGTGCGGGACAGGGGGGCAATGAGCAGTTCTTC.

The chain joins TRBV7-3 to TRBJ2-3, with D possibly being TRBD2 (6 bases). The CDR3 totals 16 residues. V was shortened by 2 bases and J by 0 bases, with 12 bases between the two germline ends. Germline V gene sequence: CDR1 SGHTA, CDR2 FQGTGA. The chain's CDR3 is CASSLFSGTSTDTQYF. The CDR3 nucleotides are TGTGCCAGCAGCTTATTCTCCGGGACTAGCACAGATACGCAGTATTTT.

J is TRBJ2-1 and V is TRBV12-3 or TRBV12-4; 12 bases are shared with TRBD1. The V segment lost 5 bases and the J segment 6 bases; nucleotides outside the gene matches: 14. CDR3 size: 18 residues. The CDR3 spells CASSTPGGDRGQGNEQFF. DNA for the CDR3: TGTGCCAGCAGTACACCCGGCGGGGACAGGGGGCAGGGCAATGAGCAGTTCTTC.

J is TRBJ2-1 and V is TRBV29-1; 10 positions match TRBD2. V dropped 4 bases and J dropped 8; count of bases not matched to a gene: 11. This CDR3 has 15 amino acids. In germline, CDR1 is SQVTM, CDR2 ANQGSEA. CDR3: CSVAVPSGGVDEQFF. As DNA, the CDR3 is TGCAGCGTTGCCGTTCCCAGCGGGGGGGTAGATGAGCAGTTCTTC.

The rearrangement uses TRBV5-1 and TRBJ2-1; 10 bases agree with TRBD2. CDR3 length equals 17 residues. J lost 0 bases, V lost 0 bases, and 3 bases had no gene match. CDR1 SGHRS and CDR2 YFSETQ come from the germline V gene. CDR3 nucleotide sequence: TGCGCCAGCAGCTTGGGAGCGGGAGGGAGCTCCTACAATGAGCAGTTCTTC. It specifies CASSLGAGGSSYNEQFF.

The V gene is TRBV3-1, the J gene TRBJ2-1; perhaps TRBD1 as D (5 bases). The V end lost 2 bases, the J end lost 9 bases, and 11 bases lay between the germline ends. This CDR3 spans 13 amino acids. Looked up from germline, CDR1 is LGHDT and CDR2 is YNNKEL (reference sequence). CDR3 amino acids: CASSQYRTSEQFF. The CDR3, as DNA: TGTGCCAGCAGCCAATACAGGACGAGTGAGCAGTTCTTC.

The rearrangement joins TRBV14 to TRBJ2-7, with a tentative D call TRBD1 (6 bases). CDR1 and CDR2 from the germline V gene are SGHDN and FVKESK. This CDR3 is 15 amino acids long. Trimming took off 5 bases at V and 3 bases at J, with 17 bases between the two ends. The CDR3 DNA sequence: TGTGCCAGCAGCTCGACAGGATTTGGGAACTACGAGCAGTACTTC. Translating gives CASSSTGFGNYEQYF. Filled out from reference TRBV14 and TRBJ2-7, the complete variable domain reads EAGVTQFPSHSVIEKGQTVTLRCDPISGHDNLYWYRRVMGKEIKFLLHFVKESKQDESGMPNNRFLAERTGGTYSTLKVQPAELEDSGVYFCASSSTGFGNYEQYFGPGTRLTVT.

V usage is TRBV6-2 or TRBV6-3 and J usage is TRBJ2-7; TRBD2 might be the D (6 bases). Germline values: CDR1 MNHEY, CDR2 SVGEGT. V lost 2 bases and J lost 6, with 14 bases in between. The length of the CDR3 is 14 residues. The DNA of the CDR3 is TGTGCCAGCAGTTACCTGGGTAGCGGCGTCGAGCAGTACTTC. Translating gives CASSYLGSGVEQYF.